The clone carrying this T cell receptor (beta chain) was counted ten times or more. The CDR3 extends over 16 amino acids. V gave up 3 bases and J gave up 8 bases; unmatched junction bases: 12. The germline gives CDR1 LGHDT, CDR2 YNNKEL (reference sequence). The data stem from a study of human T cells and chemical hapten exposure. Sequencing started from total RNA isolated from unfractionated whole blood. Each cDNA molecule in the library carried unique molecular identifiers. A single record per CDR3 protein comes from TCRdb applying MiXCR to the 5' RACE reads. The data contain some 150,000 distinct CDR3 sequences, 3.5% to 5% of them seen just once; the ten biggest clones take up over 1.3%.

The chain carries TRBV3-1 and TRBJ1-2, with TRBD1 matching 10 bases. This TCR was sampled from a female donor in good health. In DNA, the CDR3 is TGTGCCAGCAGCCAGGACCCCGGGACAGGGGTTTCCGGCTACACCTTC. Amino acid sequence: CASSQDPGTGVSGYTF.